A single sample is the source of the 2 T cell receptor beta chains below, sequenced in a study of T cell repertoires in cytomegalovirus infection. Each CDR3 protein gets one entry after TCRdb re-called the reads with MiXCR. In the table there are about 920,000 distinct CDR3 sequences, more than 25% of which are singletons. These receptors' targets are unknown. Sequencing was performed on cultured CD8+ T cells from PBMCs, taken from culture after CMV antigen stimulation. The receptors derive from a human donor in good health (CMV status not recorded). Some clones in this sample may be carry-over from other donors' samples.

This clonotype was seen ten or more times. The chain couples TRBV12-3 or TRBV12-4 to TRBJ2-5, with 11 bases fitting TRBD2. The V segment lost 5 bases and the J segment 4 bases; nucleotides outside the gene matches: 6. The CDR3 is 15 amino acids. CDR3 sequence: CASSPSSGGPETQYF. CDR3 coding DNA: TGTGCCAGCAGTCCATCTAGCGGGGGGCCAGAGACCCAGTACTTC.

The rearrangement links TRBV27 to TRBJ2-7, with 9 bases identical to TRBD2. Germline lookup yields CDR1 MNHEY and CDR2 SMNVEV (reference sequence). V shed 5 bases, J shed 2 bases, and the junction held 7 bases outside the gene matches. The CDR3 is 15 residues long. Here the CDR3 reads CASSESPSGAYEQYV. CDR3 nucleotides: TGTGCCAGCAGTGAAAGCCCTAGCGGGGCCTACGAGCAGTACGTC.